This TCR beta chain was profiled in a study of T cells in Graves' hyperthyroidism and ophthalmopathy (dated by TCRdb to about 2019). Broadly, across the study: Peripheral blood samples were taken at initial diagnosis, before any treatment was given. To identify distinguishing TCR V-J signatures, a discovery cohort of 95 to 100 patients was used, comprising 43 with Graves' ophthalmopathy and 57 with stable Graves' hyperthyroidism. An independent validation cohort of about 20 hyperthyroidism patients and more than 15 patients who later progressed to ophthalmopathy tested prospective prediction of ophthalmopathy. The roughly 94 discovery patients were randomly divided into training and test sets at a 7:3 ratio. In six Graves' hyperthyroidism patients, the study also compared T-cell repertoires from thyroid tissue with T-cell repertoires from blood. After sampling, hyperthyroidism patients received methimazole starting at 30 mg daily, and ophthalmopathy patients received high-dose intravenous methylprednisolone. TCR Vbeta CDR3 sequencing of approximately 140 peripheral blood samples (fewer than 45 ophthalmopathy, 75 or so hyperthyroidism and roughly 17 progressor patients) is reported in the paper. General study outcomes and caveats: A 13 V-J signature model separated ophthalmopathy from stable hyperthyroidism, with about 88% sensitivity and approximately 81% specificity in cross-validation and 80%/75% in testing. In validation, the model predicted progression to ophthalmopathy a median of about 5.9 months before onset, with roughly 70% sensitivity and more than 72% specificity. Most expanded thyroid clonotypes (frequency above 0.001) were also detected in blood, suggesting blood repertoires may reflect thyroid immune responses. No statistical method was used to set the sample size in advance, and investigators knew the group allocation.

Trimming at the junction amounts to 4 bases on V and 1 base on J, and the germline ends lie 14 bases apart. The CDR3 spans 17 residues, from the cysteine through the phenylalanine. The DNA shown is the 51-base CDR3, in frame from base 1. Taken from the germline V gene (reference sequence), the CDR1 and CDR2 loops are LNHDA and SQIVND. Ophthalmopathy patients had moderately to severely active disease, with a Clinical Activity Score of 3 or more, a NOSPECS grade of 4 or more, and a disease duration of less than 3 months. The study excluded patients with uncontrolled infections, other autoimmune diseases, pregnancy or lactation. Diagnoses were based on clinical symptoms, serum thyroxine and TRAb, thyroid ultrasound and orbital computed tomography. PBMCs were separated from roughly 10 ml of fresh peripheral blood using Ficoll-Paque density gradient centrifugation. Total RNA was extracted using Trizol reagent, and RNA quality was assessed on an Agilent 2100 Bioanalyzer.

TCR beta CDR3 regions were amplified from RNA transcripts. The first round of RT-PCR for the TCR CDR3 was performed with the HTBI primer set and the Qiagen OneStep RT-PCR kit. Libraries were constructed in a second round of multiplex PCR, after which size selection and purification were performed. The libraries were sequenced on an Illumina HiSeq2000 using paired-end 100 bp reads. In the original analysis: SOAPnuke was used to process the raw data, with reads discarded if the reads contained adapters or uncalled bases, had a mean Phred below 15, or lacked an exact constant-primer or identifier match. High-quality paired reads were merged with COPE v1.2.5, and unique nucleotide sequences were defined as clonotypes. MiTCR v1.1 was used to align clonotypes to the IMGT TRBV, TRBD and TRBJ reference segments. The analysis was restricted to V-J combinations with a frequency above 0.0001, which together covered roughly 99% of the repertoires. The TCS score was defined as the ratio of F50 (clonal expansion) to E x V (chaos), calculated using BLOSUM62-based TCRdist between CDR3 peptides within each V-J. Welch's t-statistics and random forest reduced just over 500 V-J features to roughly 13, which were used in a naive Bayes classifier (R e1071). TCRdb passed the public sequencing reads through fastp at Q25 and MiXCR, retaining productive beta sequences. Rows with one shared CDR3 protein collapse into an entry with the most common genes and DNA. These V and J calls are TCRdb output, not the study's own analysis. The sample table records approximately 300,000 distinct CDR3 sequences; over 15% of these occur just once. Approximately 60% of the sample is in the top ten clones.

With respect to this clonotype: Its antigen target is currently unknown. It has no much larger one-base neighbor in the sample; base qualities were not kept.

The receptor was derived from a woman between 55 and 75 years old with Graves' ophthalmopathy. Recombination connected TRBV19 to TRBJ2-6, with TRBD1 perhaps the D gene, on 6 matching bases. Material: blood. This receptor has the CDR3 CASSRTATFSGANVLTF. The DNA sequence is as follows: TGTGCCAGTAGTAGGACAGCGACTTTTTCTGGGGCCAACGTCCTGACTTTC. The entire variable domain, with the stretches around the CDR3 drawn from the reference TRBV19 and TRBJ2-6 proteins, is DGGITQSPKYLFRKEGQNVTLSCEQNLNHDAMYWYRQDPGQGLRLIYYSQIVNDFQKGDIAEGYSVSREKKESFPLTVTSAQKNPTAFYLCASSRTATFSGANVLTFGAGSRLTVL.